Listed below are T cell receptor beta chains from one sample, sequenced in a study of blood T cells in healthy people across ages. TCRdb redid the calling of the 5' RACE reads with MiXCR, one entry per CDR3 protein. The repertoire includes fewer than 2 million distinct CDR3 sequences, about 39% of them detected once, and more than 20% sits in the top ten. The sample consisted of blood. These receptors were obtained from a human donor in good health. The CDR3 runs from the conserved cysteine through the conserved F or W. The D gene is left open where the match is weak. The size of a clone is reported for some rows only, either as once, few or many, or as a class for expanded clones.

abundance: few; d_gene: -; j_gene: TRBJ2-3; v_gene: TRBV7-8; CDR3nt: TGTGCCAGCAGCTGGGGGGTAACCACAGATACGCAGTATTTT; CDR3aa: CASSWGVTTDTQYF
abundance: many; d_gene: -; j_gene: TRBJ2-1; v_gene: TRBV29-1; CDR3nt: TGCAGCGTTGGGGGGCGGGGAGGCTCCTACAATGAGCAGTTCTTC; CDR3aa: CSVGGRGGSYNEQFF
abundance: few; d_gene: -; j_gene: TRBJ2-6; v_gene: TRBV29-1; CDR3nt: TGCAGCGCTCACGTCGGGGCTGGGGCCAACGTCCTGACTTTC; CDR3aa: CSAHVGAGANVLTF
abundance: -; d_gene: -; j_gene: TRBJ1-1; v_gene: TRBV7-2; CDR3nt: TGTGCCATAGGAACTGAAGCTTTCTTT; CDR3aa: CAIGTEAFF
abundance: -; d_gene: -; j_gene: TRBJ2-5; v_gene: TRBV28; CDR3nt: TGTGCCAGCACAACGTCAGGGGGGACTCATGTAAGGCAGTACTTC; CDR3aa: CASTTSGGTHVRQYF
abundance: once; d_gene: -; j_gene: TRBJ1-4; v_gene: TRBV5-1; CDR3nt: TGCGCCAGCAAGGAGTTGGCTAATGAAAAACTGTTTTTT; CDR3aa: CASKELANEKLFF
abundance: -; d_gene: -; j_gene: TRBJ2-3; v_gene: TRBV12-3/TRBV12-4; CDR3nt: TGTGCCAGCAGTTTTCTAGCAGCCCGCACAGATACGCAGTATTTT; CDR3aa: CASSFLAARTDTQYF
abundance: -; d_gene: -; j_gene: TRBJ2-1; v_gene: TRBV27; CDR3nt: TGTGCCAGCAGTTTATGGCAGAGCTCCTACAATGAGCAGTTCTTC; CDR3aa: CASSLWQSSYNEQFF
abundance: once; d_gene: -; j_gene: TRBJ2-1; v_gene: TRBV29-1; CDR3nt: TGCAGCGTTGAACTCGGGCAGGGGACTTTTACCTCCTACAATGAGCAGTTCTTC; CDR3aa: CSVELGQGTFTSYNEQFF
abundance: few; d_gene: -; j_gene: TRBJ2-1; v_gene: TRBV4-3; CDR3nt: TGCGCCAGCAGCCAAGATGGCGGCACCCTTGAGCAGTTCTTC; CDR3aa: CASSQDGGTLEQFF
abundance: -; d_gene: -; j_gene: TRBJ1-2; v_gene: TRBV2; CDR3nt: TGTGTCAGCGGACTTTTGTCCCAGAACTATGGCTACACCTTC; CDR3aa: CVSGLLSQNYGYTF
abundance: few; d_gene: -; j_gene: TRBJ2-7; v_gene: TRBV4-3; CDR3nt: TGCGCCAGCAGCCAAGACTTTCCGGCCGGGGATCTCGCCTCCTACGAGCAGTACTTC; CDR3aa: CASSQDFPAGDLASYEQYF
abundance: few; d_gene: -; j_gene: TRBJ2-1; v_gene: TRBV7-2; CDR3nt: TGTGCCAGCAGCTTAGCGGGGACCTTAAATGAGCAGTTCTTC; CDR3aa: CASSLAGTLNEQFF
abundance: once; d_gene: -; j_gene: TRBJ1-2; v_gene: TRBV30; CDR3nt: TGTGCCTGGAGCACTGACAGCGAATTACTGAGGGGCTACACCTTC; CDR3aa: CAWSTDSELLRGYTF
abundance: -; d_gene: -; j_gene: TRBJ2-2; v_gene: TRBV24-1; CDR3nt: TGTGCCACCAGTGATGCGGGATCGATCAACACCGGGGAGCTGTTTTTT; CDR3aa: CATSDAGSINTGELFF
abundance: once; d_gene: -; j_gene: TRBJ2-7; v_gene: TRBV5-1; CDR3nt: TGCGCCAGCAGCTTGCAGTCGGGCCCCTACGAGCAGTACTTC; CDR3aa: CASSLQSGPYEQYF
abundance: -; d_gene: -; j_gene: TRBJ1-2; v_gene: TRBV29-1; CDR3nt: TGCAGCGTTGAAATGGGGCTTCGTGGCTACACCTTC; CDR3aa: CSVEMGLRGYTF
abundance: -; d_gene: TRBD1; j_gene: TRBJ2-7; v_gene: TRBV12-3/TRBV12-4; CDR3nt: TGTGCCAGCACTATAGGGACAGGGGTTGAGGAGCAGTACTTC; CDR3aa: CASTIGTGVEEQYF
abundance: -; d_gene: TRBD2; j_gene: TRBJ2-1; v_gene: TRBV6-5; CDR3nt: TGTGCCAGCACCCAAGCGGGGTCGTACAATGAGCAGTGCTTC; CDR3aa: CASTQAGSYNEQCF
abundance: few; d_gene: -; j_gene: TRBJ2-1; v_gene: TRBV18; CDR3nt: TGTGCCAGCTCACTGGGACTCGCTACGACCAATGAGCAGTTCTTC; CDR3aa: CASSLGLATTNEQFF
abundance: -; d_gene: -; j_gene: TRBJ2-3; v_gene: TRBV28; CDR3nt: TGTGCCAGCACCACCAGCGGACACTCCACAGATACGCAGTATTTT; CDR3aa: CASTTSGHSTDTQYF
abundance: -; d_gene: -; j_gene: TRBJ2-2; v_gene: TRBV12-3/TRBV12-4; CDR3nt: TGTGCCAGCAATGACGGAAACACCGGGGAGCTGTTTTTT; CDR3aa: CASNDGNTGELFF
abundance: few; d_gene: -; j_gene: TRBJ1-2; v_gene: TRBV20-1; CDR3nt: TGCAGTGCTAGTGATCCCGACGGGGCTAACTATGGCTACACCTTC; CDR3aa: CSASDPDGANYGYTF